One and the same sample provided the 26 T cell receptor beta chains below, sequenced in a study of blood T cells in healthy people across ages. Sample-barcoded 5' priming and a J-beta primer mix drove a second PCR of about 6 to 11 cycles. TCRdb re-analysed the 5' RACE reads in MiXCR, keeping a single row per CDR3 protein. The sample has 800,000 to 950,000 distinct CDR3 sequences, 25% to 35% seen once; the top ten hold around 9.6%. The sample was also linked to a second study, of T cells of mothers and their children.

Material: blood. These receptors were obtained from a woman between 40 and 55 years old in good health.

This clonotype was recorded a few times. The chain employs TRBV28 and TRBJ2-2, with a tentative D call TRBD1 (6 bases). This CDR3 contains 15 residues. From germline, CDR1 is MDHEN and CDR2 SYDVKM. The V and J ends lost 4 bases and 6 bases respectively, with 15 bases between them. The CDR3 DNA sequence: TGTGCCAGCAGTTCCGGACAGCTTTTCGCCGGGGAGCTGTTTTTT. This gives the protein CASSSGQLFAGELFF.

V gene TRBV12-3 or TRBV12-4 combines with J gene TRBJ1-6; 7 nucleotides line up with TRBD1. CDR3 length: 14 amino acids. V shed 4 bases and J 10 bases; nucleotides not matched to a gene: 7. CDR3 in DNA: TGTGCCAGCAGTTGTGAGGGGGCAGGGTCACCCCTCCACTTT. It specifies CASSCEGAGSPLHF.

The J gene is TRBJ1-5, the V gene TRBV12-3 or TRBV12-4, with D unclear. Trimming left V 3 bases short and J 1 base short, with 16 bases between. CDR3 length: 17 residues. For the CDR3, the DNA is TGTGCCAGCAGTTTGGGCGCAGGACGTGGGAGCAATCAGCCCCAGCATTTT. Its protein is CASSLGAGRGSNQPQHF.

Remarks on this clonotype: The junction departs from the called germline gene at one end, perhaps through a read error. The V call is TRBV7-8, the J call TRBJ1-4; perhaps TRBD1 as D (5 bases). Germline loops: CDR1 SGHVS, CDR2 FQNEAQ. This CDR3 is built from 14 residues. The CDR3 sequence is CASSRGRTNEKRFF. CDR3 DNA: TGCGCCAGCAGCCGGGGACGGACTAATGAAAAACGGTTTTTT.

This clonotype was picked up many times. V usage is TRBV3-1 and J usage is TRBJ2-1, with D perhaps assigned TRBD1 or TRBD2 (5 bases each). Germline lookup yields CDR1 LGHDT and CDR2 YNNKEL (reference sequence). The CDR3 covers 17 residues. The V end was cut by 1 base, the J end by 9 bases, with 22 bases between. CDR3 residues: CASSQVFPGRSLIEQFF. DNA for the CDR3: TGTGCCAGCAGCCAAGTCTTCCCGGGACGGAGTCTTATTGAGCAGTTCTTC.

This clonotype appeared many times. The junction departs from the called germline gene at one end, perhaps through a read error. The chain uses TRBV7-2 and TRBJ2-6, with 7 bases that match TRBD2. Looked up from germline, CDR1 is SGHTA and CDR2 is FQGNSA. The CDR3 runs 18 residues. In nucleotides, the CDR3 is TGTGCCAGCAGCCCTTGGGACGGGGGGTACTCTGGGGCCAACGTCTTGACTTTC. Amino acids: CASSPWDGGYSGANVLTF. Complete variable domain (other parts from reference TRBV7-2 and TRBJ2-6): GAGVSQSPSNKVTEKGKDVELRCDPISGHTALYWYRQSLGQGLEFLIYFQGNSAPDKSGLPSDRFSAERTGGSVSTLTIQRTQQEDSAVYLCASSPWDGGYSGANVLTFGAGSRLTVL.

A remark on this clonotype: This may arise from a read error, as a much more abundant clone is one base away. This CDR3 reads CASSPFTKRGRGEQFF. In DNA, the CDR3 is TGTGCCAGCAGTCCCTTTACTAAGCGGGGACGTGGTGAGCAGTTCTTC. The chain joins TRBV7-2 to TRBJ2-1; TRBD2 matches at 7 bases. Losses at the gene ends were 6 bases for V and 9 bases for J; bases not matched to a gene: 17. CDR1 is SGHTA, CDR2 FQGNSA, per germline. The CDR3 length is 16 residues.

This clonotype was seen only a few times. The chain employs TRBV7-3 and TRBJ2-1, with 8 positions matching TRBD2. Losses at the gene ends were 5 bases for V and 0 bases for J; bases not matched to a gene: 6. This CDR3 is 16 amino acids long. Germline lookup yields CDR1 SGHTA and CDR2 FQGTGA. The CDR3 loop reads CASSLTAGVSYNEQFF. The DNA of the CDR3 is TGTGCCAGCAGCCTCACAGCGGGGGTCTCCTACAATGAGCAGTTCTTC.

The rearrangement uses TRBV7-9 and TRBJ2-1; D might be TRBD2 (6 bases). V was shortened by 1 base and J by 3 bases, with 13 bases between the two germline ends. This CDR3 comprises 16 residues. Germline CDR1 and CDR2: SEHNR and FQNEAQ (reference sequence). The CDR3 here is CASSLDLAELYNEQFF. The CDR3 nucleotides read TGTGCCAGCAGCTTAGACTTAGCGGAGCTCTACAATGAGCAGTTCTTC.

The V call is TRBV2, the J call TRBJ2-5, with a tentative D call TRBD2 (6 bases). The CDR3 length is 14 residues. Deletions cut 0 bases from V and 5 bases from J, with 10 bases between. CDR1 and CDR2 (germline): SNHLY, FYNNEI. CDR3 sequence: CASSEAGRGETQYF. CDR3 sequence (DNA): TGTGCCAGCAGTGAAGCCGGGCGGGGCGAGACCCAGTACTTC.

This rearrangement joins TRBV11-2 to TRBJ1-1, with no clear D. Deletions cut 1 base from V and 3 bases from J, with 9 bases between. CDR3 size: 14 residues. Germline values: CDR1 SGHAT, CDR2 FQNNGV. CDR3 sequence reads: CASSLGSRYTEAFF. The CDR3 DNA reads TGTGCCAGCAGCTTAGGGTCCAGATACACTGAAGCTTTCTTT.

V and J are TRBV4-3 and TRBJ2-2; D ambiguous. From germline, CDR1 is LGHNA and CDR2 YSLEER. V lost 0 bases and J lost 2, with 4 bases in between. The CDR3 contains 14 residues. The CDR3 DNA reads TGCGCCAGCAGCCAAGAGCGAAACACCGGGGAGCTGTTTTTT. Translated: CASSQERNTGELFF.

This clonotype was seen a handful of times. This chain links TRBV10-3 with TRBJ2-7; 8 positions match TRBD1. The germline V gene has CDR1 ENHRY and CDR2 SYGVKD. J gave up 0 bases and V 3 bases, and 16 bases lay outside the gene matches. The CDR3 sequence is 19 residues long. This CDR3 is CAISDFLSRGLRSSYEQYF. The CDR3 DNA reads TGTGCCATCAGTGATTTTCTGTCCAGGGGGCTCCGAAGCTCCTACGAGCAGTACTTC.

V gene TRBV18 combines with J gene TRBJ1-5; no firm D call. Between the trimmed V and J ends, which lost 2 bases and 7 bases, there was a span of 18 bases. This CDR3 spans 16 amino acids. Germline CDR1 KGHSH, CDR2 LQKENI. The CDR3 DNA follows: TGTGCCAGCTCACCAATAGGAACACAGAGGGAACAGCCCCAGCATTTT. It translates to CASSPIGTQREQPQHF.

This clonotype has ten or more counts. The chain has TRBV6-2 or TRBV6-3 and TRBJ2-7; 12 bases are a match to TRBD2. V lost 0 bases and J lost 10; bases outside the gene matches: 7. The CDR3 has 15 amino acids. Germline V gene sequence: CDR1 MNHEY, CDR2 SVGEGT. CDR3 in amino acids: CASSYSGLAGMPQYF. Here the CDR3 DNA reads TGTGCCAGCAGTTACTCCGGACTAGCGGGGATGCCCCAGTACTTC.

Ten or more counts support this clonotype. The genes are TRBV13 and TRBJ2-7; 10 bases agree with TRBD2. Germline lookup yields CDR1 PRHDT and CDR2 FYEKMQ (reference sequence). With V trimmed by 5 bases and J by 6 bases, 10 bases remained unmatched. This CDR3 has 15 amino acids. The CDR3 here is CASSAQRGGLSEQYF. As DNA, the CDR3 is TGTGCCAGCAGCGCCCAGCGGGGGGGTTTATCCGAGCAGTACTTC. The full variable domain, in which reference TRBV13 and TRBJ2-7 provide the parts outside the CDR3, is AAGVIQSPRHLIKEKRETATLKCYPIPRHDTVYWYQQGPGQDPQFLISFYEKMQSDKGSIPDRFSAQQFSDYHSELNMSSLELGDSALYFCASSAQRGGLSEQYFGPGTRLTVT.

This clonotype was picked up a small number of times. The chain uses TRBV7-9 and TRBJ2-5; D is perhaps TRBD1 (6 bases). The CDR3 length is 15 residues. The ends were cut back, 3 bases at V and 3 bases at J, with 14 bases in the middle. CDR1 is SEHNR, CDR2 FQNEAQ, per germline (reference sequence). The CDR3 nucleotides read TGTGCCAGCAGCTTGGGTCAGGGGAAAAAAGAGACCCAGTACTTC. It yields the protein CASSLGQGKKETQYF.

A few counts support this clonotype. A read error may be the cause here, since a much bigger clone is one base away. The J gene is TRBJ2-7, the V gene TRBV11-2; 10 bases are a match to TRBD1. Losses at the gene ends were 5 bases for V and 3 bases for J; bases not matched to a gene: 7. This CDR3 region has 15 residues. Germline lookup yields CDR1 SGHAT and CDR2 FQNNGV. CDR3: CASSAGTGAIYEQYF. Written as DNA, the CDR3 is TGTGCCAGCAGCGCCGGGACAGGGGCGATCTACGAGCAGTACTTC.

This clonotype was seen more than once but under ten times. This may be a read error, as it is one base from a much larger clone. Here the CDR3 reads CASSSGHNYNEQFF. CDR3 DNA: TGTGCCAGCAGTTCGGGACACAACTACAATGAGCAGTTCTTC. V and J are TRBV28 and TRBJ2-1, with D possibly being TRBD1 (6 bases). The CDR3 loop spans 14 amino acids. V was shortened by 4 bases and J by 3 bases, with 10 bases between the two germline ends. The germline V gene encodes CDR1 MDHEN and CDR2 SYDVKM.

The table lists this clonotype with a few counts. This chain uses TRBV15 with TRBJ2-5, with TRBD2 matching 7 bases. V was clipped by 1 base and J by 4 bases; unmatched bases: 12. The CDR3 loop spans 17 amino acids. CDR1 is LNHNV, CDR2 YYDKDF, per germline (reference sequence). The CDR3 loop reads CATSRGGGLPSGETQYF. In DNA form, the CDR3 reads TGTGCCACCAGCAGAGGGGGGGGACTCCCCTCGGGAGAGACCCAGTACTTC.

This clonotype was counted a few times. This chain connects TRBV7-9 to TRBJ1-2; 8 positions match TRBD1. The germline V gene has CDR1 SEHNR and CDR2 FQNEAQ (reference sequence). The CDR3 sequence is 14 residues long. Trimming took 10 bases from V and 3 from J; bases not matched to a gene: 10. The CDR3, as DNA: TGTGCCATCCTTAATCCGGGACAGGACTATGGCTACACCTTC. Translating gives CAILNPGQDYGYTF.

About this clonotype: This may come from a read error, since a much larger clone is one base off. The CDR3 here is CASSLSGGLDEQFF. Here the CDR3 DNA reads TGTGCCAGCAGCTTGTCAGGGGGTCTAGATGAGCAGTTCTTC. The rearrangement joins TRBV7-9 to TRBJ2-1, with 7 bases fitting TRBD1. Germline loops: CDR1 SEHNR, CDR2 FQNEAQ (reference sequence). This CDR3 spans 14 amino acids. J was trimmed by 8 bases and V by 3 bases; bases with no gene match: 7.

The chain employs TRBV28 and TRBJ2-7; D unresolved. Trimming cost V 7 bases and J 2 bases, with 12 bases left between them. Per the germline V gene, CDR1 is MDHEN and CDR2 is SYDVKM. The CDR3 loop spans 13 amino acids. The CDR3 coding sequence is TGTGCCAGCACGGGCCTATTTACCTACGAGCAGTACTTC. Protein: CASTGLFTYEQYF.

This clonotype was detected many times. The gene calls are TRBV12-3 or TRBV12-4 and TRBJ2-5; D is unclear. The CDR3 length is 11 residues. Deletions cut 6 bases from V and 5 bases from J, with 7 bases between. The DNA of the CDR3 is TGTGCCAGCAGCTTTGCGGAGACCCAGTACTTC. Translated: CASSFAETQYF.

The CDR3 DNA reads TGTGCCAGCAGCTTAAGGCAGGGTGCGTCCTACAATGAGCAGTACTTC. Protein sequence: CASSLRQGASYNEQYF. The chain joins TRBV11-2 to TRBJ2-1; a weak D match, TRBD1 (5 bases). The better agreement between TRBJ2-7 and the DNA end casts doubt on the J call. Germline CDR1 reads SGHAT; CDR2 reads FQNNGV. There are 16 residues in the CDR3.

This chain joins TRBV19 and TRBJ2-7; D ambiguous. Trimming removed 5 bases at V and 3 bases at J, with 14 bases between. There are 14 residues in the CDR3. Germline loops: CDR1 LNHDA, CDR2 SQIVND (reference sequence). DNA of the CDR3: TGTGCCAGTAGTGTACGGAACATAGACTACGAGCAGTACTTC. It is translated as CASSVRNIDYEQYF.